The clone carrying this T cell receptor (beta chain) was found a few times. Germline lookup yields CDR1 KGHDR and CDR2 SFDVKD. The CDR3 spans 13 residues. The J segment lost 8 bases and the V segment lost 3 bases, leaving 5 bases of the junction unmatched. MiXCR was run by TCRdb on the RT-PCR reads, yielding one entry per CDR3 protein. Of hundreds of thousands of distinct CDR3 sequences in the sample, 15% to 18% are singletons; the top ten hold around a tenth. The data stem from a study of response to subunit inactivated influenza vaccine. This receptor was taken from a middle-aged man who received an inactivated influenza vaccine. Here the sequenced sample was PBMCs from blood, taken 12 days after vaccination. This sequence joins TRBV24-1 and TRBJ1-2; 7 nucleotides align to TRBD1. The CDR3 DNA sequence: TGTGCCACCAGTGATCTAACAGGGGAAGGCTACACCTTC. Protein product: CATSDLTGEGYTF.